This TCR delta chain was observed in a study of gamma-delta T cells after stem cell transplantation. This CDR3 is 20 amino acids long. Trimming removed 1 base from V and 1 base from J; junction bases left unmatched: 18. Germline V gene lookup returns CDR1 NSMFDY and CDR2 ISSIKDK. This clone is deemed medium-sized (0.01 to 0.1%). TCRdb fed the RT-PCR reads to CATT. The table has about 11,000 delta-chain clones, 38% seen once. This clonotype originated in a human donor. It is not recorded whose cells these are; they may come from a transplant donor. The sequenced sample consisted of gamma-delta T cells. This chain links TRAV29/DV5 with TRDJ2; 8 bases agree with TRDD3. The CDR3 region is CAASSSPRGDTACLTAQLFF. The CDR3 DNA sequence: TGTGCAGCAAGCTCTTCCCCTCGTGGGGATACTGCCTGTTTGACAGCACAACTCTTCTTT.